Presented here are 12 T cell receptor beta chains from one specimen sequenced in a study of cytomegalovirus exposure and HLA in healthy donors. The PCR was carried out with 60 Vbeta primers and 13 Jbeta primers. Sequencing used immunoSEQ multiplex PCR; TCRdb keeps in-frame clones, though not all of them. This table has about 130,000 clones, more than 60% appearing once. Input material: PBMCs. Source of these receptors: a woman aged 40 to 50 in good health and CMV-seronegative.

In DNA, the CDR3 is TGTGCCAGCAGCTTTAGCGGGAGGGCTTACGAGCAGTACTTC. This codes for CASSFSGRAYEQYF. This chain connects TRBV11-2 to TRBJ2-5; 11 bases line up with TRBD2. The J call may be incorrect, as the DNA end agrees better with TRBJ2-7. Germline V CDR1 and CDR2: SGHAT, FQNNGV. The CDR3 totals 14 residues.

This chain's CDR3 is CASSGGMNTEAFF. In DNA form, the CDR3 reads TGTGCCAGCTCAGGAGGAATGAACACTGAAGCTTTCTTT. V is TRBV18 and J is TRBJ1-1, with D unclear. Trimming left V 5 bases short and J 0 bases short, with 7 bases between. CDR3 length: 13 amino acids. Germline CDR1 and CDR2: KGHSH and LQKENI. The entire variable domain, with the rest obtained from reference TRBV18 and TRBJ1-1, is as follows: NAGVMQNPRHLVRRRGQEARLRCSPMKGHSHVYWYRQLPEEGLKFMVYLQKENIIDESGMPKERFSAEFPKEGPSILRIQQVVRGDSAAYFCASSGGMNTEAFFGQGTRLTVV.

This sequence joins TRBV7-9 and TRBJ2-5; weak D call: TRBD1 (5 bases). In germline, CDR1 is SEHNR, CDR2 FQNEAQ (reference sequence). The CDR3 covers 17 residues. Trimming shortened V by 5 bases and J by 4 bases, and 23 bases separated the two germline ends. The CDR3 is CASSRQTGPQPRETQYF. The CDR3 DNA reads as TGTGCCAGCAGCAGACAGACGGGCCCCCAGCCAAGAGAGACCCAGTACTTC.

The V call is TRBV2, the J call TRBJ1-5; a possible D gene is TRBD1 (5 bases). The V gene's germline CDR1 is SNHLY and CDR2 FYNNEI. Deletions cut 4 bases from V and 0 bases from J, with 16 bases between. This CDR3 comprises 17 residues. CDR3 sequence reads: CASSGGPQGYSNQPQHF. DNA for the CDR3: TGTGCCAGCAGTGGTGGCCCCCAGGGTTATAGCAATCAGCCCCAGCATTTT.

This rearrangement joins TRBV2 to TRBJ2-7; D uncertain. Germline V gene lookup returns CDR1 SNHLY and CDR2 FYNNEI. V dropped 3 bases and J dropped 5 bases, with 5 bases sitting between them. The CDR3 is 11 amino acids. The CDR3 nucleotides read TGTGCCAGCAGTGAGTTTAACGAGCAGTACTTC. This codes for CASSEFNEQYF.

This clone has just a few counts. The V call is TRBV4-2, the J call TRBJ2-1; TRBD2 aligns across 8 bases. The CDR3 sequence is 15 residues long. Germline trimming cut 2 bases from V and 8 bases from J; bases unmatched to any gene: 8. Germline V gene sequence: CDR1 LGHNA, CDR2 YNFKEQ. This CDR3 reads CASSQKQGLADEQFF. The CDR3 DNA sequence: TGTGCCAGCAGCCAAAAACAAGGACTAGCCGATGAGCAGTTCTTC.

The V call is TRBV6-1, the J call TRBJ2-2; perhaps TRBD2 as D (6 bases). Germline assignment: CDR1 MNHNS and CDR2 SASEGT. The V end lost 10 bases, the J end lost 3 bases, and 15 bases lay between the germline ends. The CDR3 runs 14 residues. Here the CDR3 DNA reads TGTGCCATGGCCTTCGGAGGGGACACCGGGGAGCTGTTTTTT. This codes for CAMAFGGDTGELFF.

The chain joins TRBV6-5 to TRBJ1-1; D is unclear. CDR3 length: 12 amino acids. Germline CDR1 MNHEY, CDR2 SVGAGI. V lost 5 bases, J lost 8 bases, and 12 bases lay in between. The CDR3 here is CASSPGAREAFF. The CDR3 coding sequence is TGTGCCAGCAGTCCAGGCGCCCGAGAAGCTTTCTTT.

This clone was recorded a few times. CDR3 loop: CASSFIYEQYF. Here the CDR3 DNA reads TGTGCCAGCAGCTTTATTTACGAGCAGTACTTC. V usage is TRBV5-6 and J usage is TRBJ2-7; no clear D gene. The V and J ends lost 2 bases and 4 bases respectively, with 4 bases between them. Germline loops: CDR1 SGHDT, CDR2 YYEEEE. CDR3 length equals 11 residues.

The chain couples TRBV7-2 to TRBJ2-7; perhaps TRBD1 as D (5 bases). The V end lost 4 bases, the J end lost 1 base, and 14 bases lay between the germline ends. Germline V gene sequence: CDR1 SGHTA, CDR2 FQGNSA. The CDR3 extends over 15 amino acids. This CDR3 reads CASSWAQGGSYEQYF. Written as DNA, the CDR3 is TGTGCCAGCAGCTGGGCCCAGGGTGGGTCCTACGAGCAGTACTTC. Using reference TRBV7-2 and TRBJ2-7 for the parts outside the CDR3, the full variable domain is GAGVSQSPSNKVTEKGKDVELRCDPISGHTALYWYRQSLGQGLEFLIYFQGNSAPDKSGLPSDRFSAERTGGSVSTLTIQRTQQEDSAVYLCASSWAQGGSYEQYFGPGTRLTVT.

The genes are TRBV5-1 and TRBJ2-7; 8 positions agree with TRBD1. The CDR3 totals 16 residues. Germline loops: CDR1 SGHRS, CDR2 YFSETQ. Trimming took 0 bases from V and 3 from J; bases not matched to a gene: 8. CDR3 coding DNA: TGCGCCAGCAGCTTGGCCGTTGGGACAGGACGCTACGAGCAGTACTTC. Residues: CASSLAVGTGRYEQYF. Variable domain in full (rest from reference TRBV5-1 and TRBJ2-7): KAGVTQTPRYLIKTRGQQVTLSCSPISGHRSVSWYQQTPGQGLQFLFEYFSETQRNKGNFPGRFSGRQFSNSRSEMNVSTLELGDSALYLCASSLAVGTGRYEQYFGPGTRLTVT.

This clone appeared a few times. The gene calls are TRBV15 and TRBJ2-7; the match to TRBD2 covers 9 bases. From germline, CDR1 is LNHNV and CDR2 YYDKDF (reference sequence). V lost 0 bases, J lost 5 bases, and 11 bases stayed unmatched. This CDR3 comprises 17 residues. The CDR3 nucleotides are TGTGCCACCAGCAGAGATAACAGTCGCGGGGGGGTGGACGAGCAGTACTTC. Translation gives CATSRDNSRGGVDEQYF. The full variable domain, completed using reference TRBV15 and TRBJ2-7, is DAMVIQNPRYQVTQFGKPVTLSCSQTLNHNVMYWYQQKSSQAPKLLFHYYDKDFNNEADTPDNFQSRRPNTSFCFLDIRSPGLGDTAMYLCATSRDNSRGGVDEQYFGPGTRLTVT.